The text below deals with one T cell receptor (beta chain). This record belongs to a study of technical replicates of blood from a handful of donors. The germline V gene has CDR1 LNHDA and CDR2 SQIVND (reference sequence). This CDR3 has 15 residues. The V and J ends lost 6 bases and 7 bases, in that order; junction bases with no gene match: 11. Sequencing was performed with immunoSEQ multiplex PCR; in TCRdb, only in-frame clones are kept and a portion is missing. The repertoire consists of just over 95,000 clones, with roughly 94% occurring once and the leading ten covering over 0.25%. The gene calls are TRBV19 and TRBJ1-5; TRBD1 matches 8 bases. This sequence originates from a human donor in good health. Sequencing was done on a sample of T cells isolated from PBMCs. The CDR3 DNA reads TGTGCCAGTAGCACAGGACAGGGAATTTCCCAGCCCCAGCATTTT. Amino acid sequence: CASSTGQGISQPQHF.